These 8 T cell receptor beta chains share one sample of origin, sequenced in a study of early T cells in non-severe SARS-CoV-2 infection. MiXCR, applied by TCRdb to the 5' RACE reads, yields one record per CDR3 protein. The profile covers 60,000 to 65,000 distinct CDR3 sequences, with roughly 8.2% appearing a single time and over 10% taken by the ten largest. The sample consisted of whole blood, taken at baseline. These receptors were taken from an adult who was a healthcare worker with PCR-confirmed SARS-CoV-2 infection or an uninfected control (not recorded which).

This clonotype was seen only a few times. The V gene is TRBV5-1, the J gene TRBJ2-7, with 13 bases aligning to TRBD2. V was clipped by 4 bases and J by 7 bases; unmatched bases: 14. The CDR3 totals 17 residues. Germline CDR1 and CDR2: SGHRS and YFSETQ. This CDR3 is CASSTYAGLAGVSEQYF. In DNA, the CDR3 is TGCGCCAGCAGCACATACGCCGGACTAGCGGGAGTAAGTGAGCAGTACTTC. The full variable domain, its missing parts supplied by reference TRBV5-1 and TRBJ2-7, is KAGVTQTPRYLIKTRGQQVTLSCSPISGHRSVSWYQQTPGQGLQFLFEYFSETQRNKGNFPGRFSGRQFSNSRSEMNVSTLELGDSALYLCASSTYAGLAGVSEQYFGPGTRLTVT.

This clonotype was recorded at least ten times. V is TRBV20-1 and J is TRBJ2-4; D remains ambiguous. The CDR3 has 11 amino acids. Germline CDR1 is DFQATT and CDR2 is SNEGSKA (reference sequence). V gave up 4 bases and J gave up 4 bases, with 5 bases separating them. In nucleotides, the CDR3 is TGCAGTGCTACCGGTAAAAACATTCAGTACTTC. It translates to CSATGKNIQYF.

The table lists this clonotype with many counts. The J gene is TRBJ1-2, the V gene TRBV7-9; maybe TRBD1 (6 bases). The germline V gene encodes CDR1 SEHNR and CDR2 FQNEAQ (reference sequence). The germline V and J ends were trimmed by 7 bases and 7 bases, with 13 bases remaining between them. This CDR3 has 12 amino acids. As DNA, the CDR3 is TGTGCCAGCACGCCCCAGGGGCTTGGCTACACCTTC. It specifies CASTPQGLGYTF. Full variable domain (remainder filled in from reference TRBV7-9 and TRBJ1-2): DTGVSQNPRHKITKRGQNVTFRCDPISEHNRLYWYRQTLGQGPEFLTYFQNEAQLEKSRLLSDRFSAERPKGSFSTLEIQRTEQGDSAMYLCASTPQGLGYTFGSGTRLTVV.

The sample holds a few counts of this clonotype. The chain uses TRBV19 and TRBJ2-6; no clear D gene. Trimming pared 3 bases from V and 0 bases from J, leaving 9 bases between. Germline V gene sequence: CDR1 LNHDA, CDR2 SQIVND (reference sequence). CDR3 size: 16 residues. CDR3 nucleotides: TGTGCCAGTAGTATCCAAGCGAGCTCTGGGGCCAACGTCCTGACTTTC. Translated, it gives CASSIQASSGANVLTF.

This clonotype was detected only once. The chain is built from TRBV20-1 and TRBJ2-7; tentative D call: TRBD2 (5 bases). Per the germline V gene, CDR1 is DFQATT and CDR2 is SNEGSKA (reference sequence). The CDR3 runs to 12 residues. V was trimmed by 6 bases and J by 0 bases, leaving 9 bases between them. CDR3 DNA: TGCAGTGCCACGGAGGCCTCCTACGAGCAGTACTTC. It is translated as CSATEASYEQYF.

V and J are TRBV24-1 and TRBJ1-2, with D possibly matching TRBD1 (5 bases). The V end was cut by 5 bases, the J end by 2 bases, with 11 bases between. The CDR3 is made up of 14 amino acids. From germline, CDR1 is KGHDR and CDR2 SFDVKD. The CDR3 loop is CATSGGRGNYGYTF. As DNA, the CDR3 is TGTGCCACCAGTGGGGGACGGGGGAACTATGGCTACACCTTC.

This sequence joins TRBV19 and TRBJ2-1; 8 bases fit TRBD2. The V segment lost 4 bases and the J segment 2 bases; nucleotides outside the gene matches: 7. This CDR3 has 16 amino acids. Germline-derived CDR1 and CDR2 are LNHDA and SQIVND (reference sequence). CDR3 region: CASSRIREGTYNEQFF. The CDR3 DNA sequence: TGTGCCAGTAGTAGAATCCGGGAGGGAACCTACAATGAGCAGTTCTTC.

This clonotype has only a few counts. The chain is built from TRBV7-6 and TRBJ2-7, with TRBD2 as a possible D gene (5 bases). Per the germline V gene, CDR1 is SGHVS and CDR2 is FNYEAQ. The CDR3 is 11 residues long. V was cut by 6 bases and J by 7 bases, with 10 bases left in between. The CDR3 region is CASSSTGEQYF. In DNA, the CDR3 is TGTGCCAGCAGTTCTACGGGGGAGCAGTACTTC.